This T cell receptor beta chain was observed in a study of blood T cell repertoires in COVID-19. Study at large: Specimens from acute and convalescent COVID-19 originated in the United States, Italy and Spain. PBMCs, B-cell-depleted T cells, or T cells provided the cDNA or gDNA that made up the material.

Per the original methods: Estimated nucleated cell counts came from reference gene primer amplification. Measured with immunoSEQ multiplex PCR; TCRdb has only the in-frame clones, and not every one. The D gene and trimming were derived from the DNA, and the V and J assignments and clone size from that table. The sample lists some 380,000 clones; 90% were seen once. The CDR3 totals 15 residues. Germline loops: CDR1 SQVTM, CDR2 ANQGSEA. V was cut by 3 bases and J by 2 bases, with 16 bases left in between. The sequencing input was peripheral blood. The TCR sequence derives from a man between 18 and 29 years old with active or convalescent COVID-19. This chain uses TRBV29-1 with TRBJ1-2; D unresolved. The CDR3 loop is CSVDEITSGNYGYTF. CDR3 in DNA: TGCAGCGTTGACGAAATCACAAGCGGGAACTATGGCTACACCTTC.